These 22 T cell receptor beta chains originate from one sample sequenced in a study of T-cell memory formation after mild COVID-19. TCRdb itself ran the 5' RACE reads through MiXCR, one entry per CDR3 protein. The profile shows tens of thousands of distinct CDR3 sequences, about 16% of them singletons. The sequenced material came from PBMCs or a T cell subset sorted from them (not recorded which). All receptors come from an adult who had mild COVID-19 (a few samples of this study predate the infection). Cell type and time point are not known.

In this sample, this clonotype turned up a few times. The chain joins TRBV11-3 to TRBJ1-2, with no clear D. Trimming left V 5 bases short and J 5 bases short, with 18 bases between. Germline V CDR1 and CDR2: SGHNT, YENEEA. This CDR3 comprises 15 residues. CDR3 nucleotides: TGTGCCAGCAGCCCAAGGGCTCAAATGGGATATGGCTACACCTTC. Amino acid sequence: CASSPRAQMGYGYTF.

Judged by abundance, this clonotype is medium-sized (0.01 to 0.1%). The chain joins TRBV5-5 to TRBJ2-5, with no clear D. Per germline, CDR1 SGHKS and CDR2 YYEKEE (reference sequence). V lost 3 bases, J lost 5 bases, and 17 bases lay in between. This CDR3 region has 15 residues. In nucleotides, the CDR3 is TGTGCCAGCAGCTCCCGCCGGAGTATGGGGGAGACCCAGTACTTC. This gives the protein CASSSRRSMGETQYF.

This clonotype is categorized as medium-sized (0.01 to 0.1%). The genes are TRBV7-2 and TRBJ2-3; D gene unclear. The CDR3 loop spans 14 amino acids. Germline lookup yields CDR1 SGHTA and CDR2 FQGNSA. V was clipped by 0 bases and J by 2 bases, with 6 bases between them. The CDR3 protein is CASSLARITDTQYF. The CDR3 DNA reads TGTGCCAGCAGCTTAGCGCGGATCACAGATACGCAGTATTTT.

This clonotype was seen ten or more times. This chain's CDR3 is CASSKGAVYEQYF. CDR3 in DNA: TGTGCCAGCAGCAAAGGGGCTGTCTACGAGCAGTACTTC. The chain links TRBV21-1 to TRBJ2-7. TRBV21-1 is listed as a pseudogene. The CDR3 runs 13 residues.

This clonotype was counted ten times or more. The chain couples TRBV28 to TRBJ2-1, with 7 bases fitting TRBD2. CDR3 length equals 14 residues. Germline V CDR1 and CDR2: MDHEN, SYDVKM. J gave up 9 bases and V 3 bases, and 8 bases lay outside the gene matches. CDR3 nucleotides: TGTGCCAGCAGTTTGAGGGGTGGCGGGAGTGAGCAGTTCTTC. Protein sequence: CASSLRGGGSEQFF.

In regard to this clonotype: A much larger clone lies a single base off, so this may be a read error. No conserved phenylalanine or tryptophan ends this CDR3, so it is likely a read error. The J gene is TRBJ1-2, the V gene TRBV24-1; 8 nucleotides agree with TRBD1. Germline values: CDR1 KGHDR, CDR2 SFDVKD. The length of the CDR3 is 14 residues. V was pared by 4 bases and J by 10 bases, with 10 bases of the junction left unmatched. The CDR3 region is CATSDPLRTGLYTL. The CDR3 DNA follows: TGTGCCACCAGTGACCCTCTCCGGACAGGGCTCTACACCTTG.

The chain employs TRBV29-1 and TRBJ1-2; the match to TRBD1 covers 9 bases. The CDR3 is 12 residues long. V lost 7 bases, J lost 4 bases, and 4 bases stayed unmatched. CDR1 and CDR2 from the germline V gene are SQVTM and ANQGSEA. The CDR3 region is CSALDRGYGYTF. CDR3 DNA sequence: TGCAGCGCCCTGGACAGGGGCTATGGCTACACCTTC.

J is TRBJ2-3 and V is TRBV24-1; D is perhaps TRBD1 or TRBD2 (6 bases each). The V and J ends lost 9 bases and 4 bases respectively, with 16 bases between them. This CDR3 is 14 amino acids long. The V gene's germline CDR1 is KGHDR and CDR2 SFDVKD. The chain's CDR3 is CATPDGGHPDTQYF. CDR3 in DNA: TGTGCCACCCCAGACGGGGGCCATCCAGATACGCAGTATTTT.

The V and J genes are TRBV9 and TRBJ1-5, with 9 bases identical to TRBD1. This CDR3 is 15 amino acids long. Germline loops: CDR1 SGDLS, CDR2 YYNGEE. The junction had 3 bases not matched to a gene; V was cut back by 4 bases and J by 1 base. The CDR3 DNA follows: TGTGCCAGCAGCACCGGACAGGGGAGCAATCAGCCCCAGCATTTT. As protein: CASSTGQGSNQPQHF.

This clonotype was seen more than once but under ten times. V and J are TRBV12-3 or TRBV12-4 and TRBJ2-5, with D perhaps matching TRBD2 (6 bases). Trimming took off 5 bases at V and 2 bases at J, with 9 bases between the two ends. The CDR3 runs to 13 residues. For the CDR3, the DNA is TGTGCCAGCAGTGTGGGGGGACAAGAGACCCAGTACTTC. This sequence encodes CASSVGGQETQYF.

This clonotype is medium-sized (0.01 to 0.1%) by share. V gene TRBV7-3 combines with J gene TRBJ2-2; the D gene is possibly TRBD1 (6 bases). CDR3 length: 15 residues. V was pared by 5 bases and J by 0 bases, with 10 bases between. Germline V gene sequence: CDR1 SGHTA, CDR2 FQGTGA. The CDR3 is CASSADRPNTGELFF. The CDR3 DNA reads as TGTGCCAGCAGCGCCGACAGGCCGAACACCGGGGAGCTGTTTTTT.

The chain carries TRBV7-9 and TRBJ2-7, with unresolved D. There are 13 residues in the CDR3. The V gene's germline CDR1 is SEHNR and CDR2 FQNEAQ (reference sequence). V lost 4 bases, J lost 2 bases, and 9 bases lay in between. CDR3: CASSSGVPYEQYF. DNA of the CDR3: TGTGCCAGCAGCTCTGGAGTGCCCTACGAGCAGTACTTC.

Note on this clonotype: This clone may be a read error of a much larger clone one base away. The chain links TRBV14 to TRBJ2-1; D unresolved. Trimming left V 1 base short and J 5 bases short, with 12 bases between. Germline V gene data show CDR1 as SGHDN and CDR2 as FVKESK. The CDR3 has 15 residues. This CDR3 reads CASSQAPRANNEQFF. The CDR3 DNA reads TGTGCCAGCAGCCAAGCCCCTCGGGCCAACAATGAGCAGTTCTTC.

In its sample, this clonotype ranks as medium-sized (0.01 to 0.1%). The chain uses TRBV5-1 and TRBJ2-3; D ambiguous. Germline CDR1 reads SGHRS; CDR2 reads YFSETQ. The germline V and J ends were trimmed by 0 bases and 2 bases, with 13 bases remaining between them. The length of the CDR3 is 16 residues. CDR3 sequence: CASSLGLGITTDTQYF. The CDR3 DNA reads TGCGCCAGCAGCTTGGGGCTAGGAATAACCACAGATACGCAGTATTTT. Looking up the rest from reference TRBV5-1 and TRBJ2-3 gives the full variable domain: KAGVTQTPRYLIKTRGQQVTLSCSPISGHRSVSWYQQTPGQGLQFLFEYFSETQRNKGNFPGRFSGRQFSNSRSEMNVSTLELGDSALYLCASSLGLGITTDTQYFGPGTRLTVL.

This clonotype was detected many times. The chain employs TRBV6-1 and TRBJ2-3; no clear D. Per the germline V gene, CDR1 is MNHNS and CDR2 is SASEGT. This CDR3 region has 15 residues. V was pared by 6 bases and J by 2 bases, with 15 bases between. The CDR3 DNA follows: TGTGCCAGCAGCCGCTCAGGATTGACCACAGATACGCAGTATTTT. This encodes CASSRSGLTTDTQYF.

The DNA for the CDR3 is TGTGCCAGCTCAGATAACAGTATGGGCAACATTCAGTACTTC. Amino acid sequence: CASSDNSMGNIQYF. The chain employs TRBV18 and TRBJ2-4; D uncertain. The CDR3 has 14 residues. The V and J ends lost 5 bases and 7 bases respectively, with 15 bases between them. Germline V gene sequence: CDR1 KGHSH, CDR2 LQKENI.

This clonotype was counted at least ten times. The chain carries TRBV7-2 and TRBJ1-1; D is ambiguous. This CDR3 is built from 13 residues. V lost 0 bases and J lost 6, with 8 bases in between. Germline-derived CDR1 and CDR2 are SGHTA and FQGNSA. This chain's CDR3 is CASSLAPRSEAFF. The CDR3 DNA is TGTGCCAGCAGCTTAGCGCCACGGTCTGAAGCTTTCTTT.

This clonotype has a count of ten or more. The rearrangement links TRBV4-2 to TRBJ2-7; 7 bases agree with TRBD1. The CDR3 totals 14 residues. V lost 0 bases and J lost 3; bases outside the gene matches: 2. Germline CDR1 and CDR2: LGHNA and YNFKEQ. In nucleotides, the CDR3 is TGTGCCAGCAGCCAAGACCGACAGGGCTACGAGCAGTACTTC. This translates into CASSQDRQGYEQYF.

V gene TRBV6-6 combines with J gene TRBJ2-5, with D maybe TRBD2 (7 bases). Germline values: CDR1 MNHNY, CDR2 SVGAGI (reference sequence). Trimming stripped 4 bases from V and 2 bases from J, with 17 bases between. This CDR3 comprises 16 residues. The DNA for the CDR3 is TGTGCCAGCAGTTTCGGACTGGGGAGGGGGCAAGAGACCCAGTACTTC. It specifies CASSFGLGRGQETQYF.

The chain combines TRBV29-1 with TRBJ1-5; D remains ambiguous. CDR1 and CDR2 (germline): SQVTM, ANQGSEA. V gave up 5 bases and J gave up 4 bases, with 12 bases separating them. The CDR3 length is 13 residues. CDR3 sequence: CSVLPVGNQPQHF. The CDR3 nucleotides read TGCAGCGTTCTCCCGGTCGGTAATCAGCCCCAGCATTTT.

The chain is built from TRBV27 and TRBJ2-3, with a possible D match to TRBD1 (6 bases). CDR1 and CDR2 (germline): MNHEY, SMNVEV (reference sequence). This CDR3 spans 15 amino acids. V was shortened by 2 bases and J by 2 bases, with 11 bases between the two germline ends. CDR3 region: CASSLRGSNTDTQYF. CDR3 DNA: TGTGCCAGCAGTTTAAGGGGGTCGAACACAGATACGCAGTATTTT.

There are a few counts of this clonotype. The V and J genes are TRBV3-1 and TRBJ2-3; TRBD2 matches at 14 bases. The germline V gene encodes CDR1 LGHDT and CDR2 YNNKEL (reference sequence). The trim removed 4 bases at V and 2 bases at J, leaving 2 bases unmatched. This CDR3 is 16 amino acids long. In DNA, the CDR3 is TGTGCCAGCAGCCGGACTAGCGGGGGGTTCACAGATACGCAGTATTTT. Residues: CASSRTSGGFTDTQYF.